This TCR beta chain was recovered during a study of CD8+ T cells in alopecia areata (dated 2018 in TCRdb). Notes on the research overall: The treated patients, all with moderate-to-severe alopecia areata, were enrolled in an open-label pilot trial of oral tofacitinib given at 5 to 10 mg twice daily. Scalp clonality was compared among normal scalp (n=4), patchy alopecia areata scalp (n=8), and alopecia totalis/universalis scalp (n=8). The study used high-throughput TCRbeta sequencing to examine T cell clonal expansion in alopecia areata, in both the C3H/HeJ mouse model and human patients. Biopsies were taken from tofacitinib-treated patients at baseline and at 4 and 24 weeks of treatment, and a later scalp biopsy was taken in several of the tofacitinib-treated patients. TCRbeta CDR3 regions were amplified by immunoSEQ multiplex PCR with 35 Vbeta forward and 13 Jbeta reverse primers. Patients received tofacitinib for 6 to 18 months and were then followed off drug for 6 months to check for delayed response and recurrence. RNA came from the PAXgene miRNA kit for fixed scalp, the miRNeasy kit for PBMCs, and the RNeasy kit for mouse skin. For the treated patients, the SALT score, which quantifies what percentage of scalp surface area is affected, served as the measure of disease severity. Human TCRbeta sequencing covered scalp tissue and sorted CD4+ and CD8+ peripheral blood T cells from patchy and totalis/universalis alopecia areata patients and healthy controls. The paper's findings and limits, for the study overall: Scalp TCR repertoire analysis is complicated because resident alphabeta T cells in normal human skin are also sequenced, whereas mouse skin is dominated by gammadelta T cells. Tofacitinib significantly decreased scalp clonality and the number of expanded CD8+ clones among the top 100 scalp clones. Compared with normal scalp, lesional scalp, particularly in alopecia totalis/universalis, had higher clonality and more expanded CD8+ clones, which suggests antigenic drive. Shared TCR sequences between patients were less evident than in mice, which may be partly attributable to HLA diversity in the patient population. During tofacitinib treatment, many expanded lesional clones remained in scalp and blood, and this persistence may partly explain relapse after treatment is stopped. The treated cohort was small, with a single nonresponder, so links between baseline CD8+ expansion and response need larger studies.

Explained via the paper, the time point label denotes: 20 to 30 weeks on oral tofacitinib. In light of the paper, this sample's treatment or condition label describes: oral pan-JAK inhibitor, 5-10 mg twice daily. Lesional scalp punch biopsies and peripheral blood were collected from alopecia areata patients. PBMCs were isolated by density centrifugation and stained for CD3, CD4 and CD8, and CD4+ and CD8+ T cells were sorted on a FACSAria. The method was the immunoSEQ multiplex PCR assay. RNA was extracted from all samples and reverse transcribed into cDNA as template for TCR sequencing. SuperScript III was used to make first-strand cDNA, primed with a 2:1 mix of oligo-dT and random hexamers. Amplification bias was assessed with a synthetic immune receptor repertoire, and residual bias was removed computationally. Per the authors' processing: Raw reads were preprocessed to remove errors, and CDR3 was defined according to IMGT conventions as the region from the conserved cysteine to phenylalanine. To get clonality, Shannon entropy was normalized by log2 of the number of productive unique TCRs and the result was subtracted from 1. Scalp TCRbeta sequences were cross-referenced with sorted blood CD4 and CD8 repertoires so that the CD4 or CD8 identity of scalp clones could be inferred. The table comes from immuneACCESS by way of TCRdb, which keeps in-frame sequences with V and J called. Part of the clones is missing from these tables; in studies checked, under half for an unresolved V gene and the rest for unknown reasons. That table supplies the V and J calls and clone size; D and trimming were determined from the DNA. The sample profile shows 150,000 to 200,000 clones; less than 70% of them were found once. The ten most abundant clones make up approximately 15% of the sample.

This clone was seen more than once but under ten times. Which antigen it targets is not known. No much larger clonotype is one base removed from it; base qualities were not supplied. Cut back by 9 bases and 5 bases, the V and J ends lie 22 bases apart. The germline V gene yields SGHDN for CDR1 and FVKESK for CDR2. The CDR3 sequence holds 15 residues, the cysteine and phenylalanine included. CDR3 DNA is the only sequence kept; it has 45 bases, read in frame from the first base. The source of this sequence is a human donor with alopecia areata. The sample here was CD4+ T cells sorted from blood, taken at week 24, from a patient treated with tofacitinib. Recombination joined TRBV14 with TRBJ2-5, with a tentative D gene TRBD1 over 5 matching bases. The encoded CDR3 is CASQAYSGPYETQYF. The DNA reads TGTGCCAGTCAAGCCTATTCAGGGCCGTATGAGACCCAGTACTTC.